The clone carrying this TCR beta chain was counted many times. Its specificity is unknown. The sample is drawn from a study of CD8 T cells in ankylosing spondylitis. Germline V lookup: CDR1 MDHEN, CDR2 SYDVKM. The V and J ends lost 6 bases and 2 bases respectively, with 5 bases between them. CDR3 length: 11 amino acids. With molecular barcodes, quantitative 5'-RACE was used to make the TCR beta libraries. TCRdb processed the 5' RACE reads anew with MiXCR; each CDR3 protein has one entry. This sample carries about 92,000 distinct CDR3 sequences, 8.8% of them seen once, and the ten largest clones take just over 5%. General observations from the study: Enrichment of disease-linked clones was reportedly significant in matched ankylosing spondylitis synovial fluid. Among TCR beta sequences, a motif of under ten highly homologous variants appeared characteristic of ankylosing spondylitis blood.

The sequenced material came from blood, either unsorted or a sorted T cell fraction (not recorded which). This clonotype was obtained from a male donor with ankylosing spondylitis or in good health (not recorded which). The chain combines TRBV28 with TRBJ2-7; D gene ambiguous. The CDR3 bases are TGTGCCAGCAGCCCCACCTACGAGCAGTACTTC. Translation gives CASSPTYEQYF.